This TCR beta chain is drawn from a study of blood T cell repertoires in COVID-19. Participants, about 18 to 90 years old, spanned around 25 US areas. Which cohort a participant joined came from the clinical history participants gave. V was trimmed by 6 bases and J by 1 base, leaving 15 bases between them. CDR3 length: 15 residues. Germline CDR1 and CDR2: LNHDA and SQIVND (reference sequence). Authors' analysis steps: The authors estimated nucleated cell counts from reference gene primer amplification. The protocol was immunoSEQ multiplex PCR, while the TCRdb copy is restricted to in-frame clones and leaves out a portion. Clonal size and the V and J genes are those of that table, whereas D and trimming came from the DNA. The sample yields 400,000 or so clones, 88% seen once.

The TCR originated in a middle-aged woman with acute COVID-19. Material for sequencing was PBMCs or T cells enriched from blood (not recorded which). The chain has TRBV19 and TRBJ2-5, with D possibly matching TRBD1 (5 bases). CDR3 nucleotides: TGTGCCAGTAGGACCCGCGGACATACCCAAGAGACCCAGTACTTC. It is translated as CASRTRGHTQETQYF.